The present TCR beta chain was sequenced within a study of cytotoxic CD8 clonotypes in ibrutinib-treated CLL. Across the study: Results showed about 24 partial and 2 complete responses; following median roughly 66 months, around 14 remained remitted, about 12 advanced. Response sampling took place at median 12 months of treatment, range 6 to 36. Broader study findings: Clonality was higher at ibrutinib response and returned toward baseline at progression.

On this clone itself: What it recognizes is unknown.

This CDR3 has 14 amino acids. CDR1 is MDHEN, CDR2 SYDVKM, per germline. V shed 7 bases and J shed 8 bases, with 18 bases lying between them. Investigators sought sequencing depths of between 1 in 200,000 and 1 in 1 million T cells. The table came from immunoSEQ multiplex PCR; TCRdb's copy has only in-frame clones and leaves some out. The data contain some 27,000 clones, 57% of them singletons. The clonotype comes from a human donor with chronic lymphocytic leukemia. This chain links TRBV28 with TRBJ2-4, with unresolved D. Sequencing used PBMCs, obtained before ibrutinib treatment. CDR3 amino acids: CASTPGTGADIQYF. The CDR3 DNA reads TGTGCCAGCACCCCCGGAACGGGTGCAGACATTCAGTACTTC.